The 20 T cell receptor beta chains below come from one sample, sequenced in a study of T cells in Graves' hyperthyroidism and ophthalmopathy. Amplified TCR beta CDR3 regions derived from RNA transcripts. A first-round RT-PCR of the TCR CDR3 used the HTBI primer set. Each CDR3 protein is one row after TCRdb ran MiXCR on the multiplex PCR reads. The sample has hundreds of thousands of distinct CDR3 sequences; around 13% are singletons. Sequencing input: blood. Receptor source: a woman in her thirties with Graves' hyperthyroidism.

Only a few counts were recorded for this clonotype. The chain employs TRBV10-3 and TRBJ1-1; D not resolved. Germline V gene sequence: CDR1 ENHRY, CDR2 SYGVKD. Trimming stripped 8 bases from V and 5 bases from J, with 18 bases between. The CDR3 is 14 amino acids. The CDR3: CAIAQRAGETEAFF. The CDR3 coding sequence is TGTGCCATCGCCCAGAGGGCCGGGGAAACTGAAGCTTTCTTT.

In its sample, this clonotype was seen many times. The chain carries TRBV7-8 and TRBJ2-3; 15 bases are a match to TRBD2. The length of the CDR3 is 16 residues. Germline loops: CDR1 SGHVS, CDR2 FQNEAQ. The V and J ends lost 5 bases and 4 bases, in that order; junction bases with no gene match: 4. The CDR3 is CASSPGTSGRSDTQYF. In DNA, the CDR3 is TGTGCCAGCAGCCCCGGGACTAGCGGGAGGTCAGATACGCAGTATTTT.

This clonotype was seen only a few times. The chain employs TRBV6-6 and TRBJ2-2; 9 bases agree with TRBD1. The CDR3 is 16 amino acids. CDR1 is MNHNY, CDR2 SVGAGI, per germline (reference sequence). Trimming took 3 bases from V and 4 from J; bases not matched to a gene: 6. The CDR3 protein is CASSYRQGVITGELFF. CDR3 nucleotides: TGTGCCAGCAGTTATCGACAGGGGGTGATCACCGGGGAGCTGTTTTTT.

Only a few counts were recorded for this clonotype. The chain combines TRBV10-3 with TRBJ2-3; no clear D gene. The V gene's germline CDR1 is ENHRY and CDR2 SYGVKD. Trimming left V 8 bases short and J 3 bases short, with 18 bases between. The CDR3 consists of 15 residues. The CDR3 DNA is TGTGCCATCGTGGCTAGGATCGTTGGGACAGATACGCAGTATTTT. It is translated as CAIVARIVGTDTQYF.

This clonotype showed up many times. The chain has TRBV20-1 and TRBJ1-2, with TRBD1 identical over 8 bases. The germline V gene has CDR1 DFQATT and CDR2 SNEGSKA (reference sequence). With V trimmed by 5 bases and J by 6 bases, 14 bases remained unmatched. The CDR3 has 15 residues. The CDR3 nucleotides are TGCAGTGCTGGGGGGGGTCGGCAGGGGGCGCATGGCTACACCTTC. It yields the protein CSAGGGRQGAHGYTF.

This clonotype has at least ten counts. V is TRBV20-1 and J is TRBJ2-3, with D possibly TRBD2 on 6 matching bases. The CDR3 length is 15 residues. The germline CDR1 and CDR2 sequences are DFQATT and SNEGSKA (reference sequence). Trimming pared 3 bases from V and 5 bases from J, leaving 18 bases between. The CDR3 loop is CSARDGRGGEDTQYF. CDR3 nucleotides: TGCAGTGCTAGGGATGGTCGAGGAGGGGAAGATACGCAGTATTTT.

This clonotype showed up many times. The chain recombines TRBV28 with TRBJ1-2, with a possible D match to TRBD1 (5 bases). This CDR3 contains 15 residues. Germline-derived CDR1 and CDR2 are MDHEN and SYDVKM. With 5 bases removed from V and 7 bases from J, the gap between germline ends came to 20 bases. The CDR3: CASSVGGRARSGYTF. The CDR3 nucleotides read TGTGCCAGCAGTGTGGGGGGAAGGGCAAGGTCTGGCTACACCTTC.

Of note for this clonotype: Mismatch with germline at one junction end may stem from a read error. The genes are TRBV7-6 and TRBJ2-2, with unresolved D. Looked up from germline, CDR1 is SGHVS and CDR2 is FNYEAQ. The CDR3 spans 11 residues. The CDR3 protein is CASGLSGELFF. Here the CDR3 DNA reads TGTGCCAGCGGCTTATCCGGGGAGCTGTTTTTT.

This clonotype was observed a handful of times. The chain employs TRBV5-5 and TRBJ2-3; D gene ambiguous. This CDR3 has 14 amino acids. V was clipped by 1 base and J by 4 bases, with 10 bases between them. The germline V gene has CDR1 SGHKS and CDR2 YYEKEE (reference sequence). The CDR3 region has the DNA TGTGCCAGCAGCTTGATGGGGATTGCAGATACGCAGTATTTT. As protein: CASSLMGIADTQYF.

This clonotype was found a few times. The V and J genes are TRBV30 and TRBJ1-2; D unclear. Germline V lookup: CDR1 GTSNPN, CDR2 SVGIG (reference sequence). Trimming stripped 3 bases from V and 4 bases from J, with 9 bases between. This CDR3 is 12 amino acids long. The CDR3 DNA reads TGTGCCTGGAGACGGCCGCCCTATGGCTACACCTTC. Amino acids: CAWRRPPYGYTF.

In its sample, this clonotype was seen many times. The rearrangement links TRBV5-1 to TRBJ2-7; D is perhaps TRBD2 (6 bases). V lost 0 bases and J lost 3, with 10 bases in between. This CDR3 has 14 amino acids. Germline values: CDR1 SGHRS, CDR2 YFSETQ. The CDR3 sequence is CASSLGGSGYEQYF. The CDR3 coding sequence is TGCGCCAGCAGCTTGGGAGGTAGCGGCTACGAGCAGTACTTC.

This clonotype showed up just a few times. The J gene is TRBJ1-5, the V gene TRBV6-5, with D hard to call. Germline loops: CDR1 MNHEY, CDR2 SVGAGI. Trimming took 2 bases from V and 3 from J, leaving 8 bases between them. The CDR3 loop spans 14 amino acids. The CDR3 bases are TGTGCCAGCAGTTACGGGTCCTCCAATCAGCCCCAGCATTTT. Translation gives CASSYGSSNQPQHF.

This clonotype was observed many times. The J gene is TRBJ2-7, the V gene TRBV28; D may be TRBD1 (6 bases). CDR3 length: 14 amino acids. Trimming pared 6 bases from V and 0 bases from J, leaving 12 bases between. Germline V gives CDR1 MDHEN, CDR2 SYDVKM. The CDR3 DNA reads TGTGCCAGCAGCCCCCAGGGGCACTCCTACGAGCAGTACTTC. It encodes CASSPQGHSYEQYF.

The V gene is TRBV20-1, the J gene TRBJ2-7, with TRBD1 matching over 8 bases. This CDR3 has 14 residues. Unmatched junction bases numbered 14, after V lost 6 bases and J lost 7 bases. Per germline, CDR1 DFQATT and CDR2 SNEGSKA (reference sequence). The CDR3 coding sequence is TGCAGTGCCGAAAGACAGGGGCGTTTGAATGAGCAGTACTTC. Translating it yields CSAERQGRLNEQYF.

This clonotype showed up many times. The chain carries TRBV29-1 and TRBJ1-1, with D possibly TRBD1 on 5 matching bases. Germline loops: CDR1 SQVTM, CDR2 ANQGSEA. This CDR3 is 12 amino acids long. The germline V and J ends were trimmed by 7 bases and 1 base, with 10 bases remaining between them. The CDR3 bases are TGCAGCGCACCTGGACAGAACACTGAAGCTTTCTTT. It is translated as CSAPGQNTEAFF.

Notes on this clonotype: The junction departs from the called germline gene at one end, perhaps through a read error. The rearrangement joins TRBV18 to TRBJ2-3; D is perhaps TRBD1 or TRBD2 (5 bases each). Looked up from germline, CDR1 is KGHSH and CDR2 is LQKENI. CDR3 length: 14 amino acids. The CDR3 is CASSPRGSIDTQYF. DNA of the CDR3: TGTGCCAGCTCACCCCGGGGCAGCATAGATACGCAGTATTTT.

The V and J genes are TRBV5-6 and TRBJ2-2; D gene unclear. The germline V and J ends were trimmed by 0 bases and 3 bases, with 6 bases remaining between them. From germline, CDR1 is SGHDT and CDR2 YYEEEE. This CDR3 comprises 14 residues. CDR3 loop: CASSLAGDTGELFF. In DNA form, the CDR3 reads TGTGCCAGCAGCTTGGCAGGAGACACCGGGGAGCTGTTTTTT. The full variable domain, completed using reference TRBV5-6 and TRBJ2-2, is DAGVTQSPTHLIKTRGQQVTLRCSPKSGHDTVSWYQQALGQGPQFIFQYYEEEERQRGNFPDRFSGHQFPNYSSELNVNALLLGDSALYLCASSLAGDTGELFFGEGSRLTVL.

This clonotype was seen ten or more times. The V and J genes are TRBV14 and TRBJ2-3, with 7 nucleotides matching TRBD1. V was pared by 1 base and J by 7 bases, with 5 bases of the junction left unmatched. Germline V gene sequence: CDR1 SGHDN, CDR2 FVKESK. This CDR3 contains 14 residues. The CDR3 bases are TGTGCCAGCAGCCAAGCGGCAGGGGGTTATACGCAGTATTTT. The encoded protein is CASSQAAGGYTQYF.

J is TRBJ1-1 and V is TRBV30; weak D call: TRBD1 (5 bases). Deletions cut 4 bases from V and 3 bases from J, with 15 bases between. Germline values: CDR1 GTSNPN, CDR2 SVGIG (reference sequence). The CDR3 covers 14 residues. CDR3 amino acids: CAWNWRRADTEAFF. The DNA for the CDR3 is TGTGCCTGGAATTGGCGCAGGGCAGACACTGAAGCTTTCTTT.

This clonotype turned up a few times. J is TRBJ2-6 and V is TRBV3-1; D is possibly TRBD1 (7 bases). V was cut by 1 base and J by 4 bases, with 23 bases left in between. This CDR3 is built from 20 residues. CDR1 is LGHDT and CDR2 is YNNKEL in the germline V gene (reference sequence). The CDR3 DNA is TGTGCCAGCAGCCAAGGGGTGACAGGGAGGTCCCTCACCGGGGCCAACGTCCTGACTTTC. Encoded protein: CASSQGVTGRSLTGANVLTF.